Included here is one TCR beta chain sequence, with context. Antigen unknown. Both 60 Vbeta primers and 13 Jbeta primers went into the PCR. Method: immunoSEQ multiplex PCR; TCRdb's copy keeps in-frame clones and lacks some. This table has 140,000 to 150,000 clones, around three quarters appearing once. The entry originates in a study of cytomegalovirus exposure and HLA in healthy donors. The study, taken as a whole, reports: Later, an analysis showed that TCR beta chains associated with HLA were more clonally expanded than others that were equally common. Many donors carried some public TCRs, although rarity characterized most TCR sequences.

The germline V gene has CDR1 MNHEY and CDR2 SMNVEV (reference sequence). Trimming cost V 3 bases and J 7 bases, with 13 bases left between them. The CDR3 is made up of 14 amino acids. The chain is built from TRBV27 and TRBJ1-5; D is ambiguous. The clonotype comes from a woman aged 60-75 years in good health and CMV-seropositive. Sequenced sample: PBMCs. CDR3 DNA: TGTGCCAGCAGTTTTTCGGGGTTTGGGCAGCCCCAGCATTTT. It encodes CASSFSGFGQPQHF.